This TCR beta chain appears in the sequencing data of a study of T cell responses to AZD1222 COVID-19 vaccine. Germline V gives CDR1 LNHDA, CDR2 SQIVND (reference sequence). V shed 6 bases and J shed 1 base, with 9 bases lying between them. The CDR3 has 13 residues. Regarding this clone: Its matching antigen is unknown.

Study outcomes and limitations: The number of AZD1222 recipients seropositive at baseline was only five or six. Most donors were white British, females outnumbered males, and clonal diversity was possibly underestimated.

This table comes from immunoSEQ multiplex PCR, and its TCRdb copy is limited to in-frame clones, with some not included. The sample shows 150,000 or so clones, roughly nine tenths of them seen only once. The V call is TRBV19, the J call TRBJ2-5; the D is unclear. This specimen was peripheral blood, taken 28 days after the second AZD1222 dose. The clonotype comes from an adult who received the AZD1222 COVID-19 vaccine. Here the CDR3 reads CASRWTVQETQYF. For the CDR3, the DNA is TGTGCCAGTAGGTGGACCGTCCAAGAGACCCAGTACTTC.